These 24 T cell receptor beta chains share one sample of origin, sequenced in a study of cytomegalovirus exposure and HLA in healthy donors. PCR employed 60 Vbeta and 13 Jbeta primers. Measured with immunoSEQ multiplex PCR; TCRdb has only the in-frame clones, and not every one. This table lists 85,000 to 90,000 clones. The material sequenced was PBMCs. These receptors were collected from a man between 45 and 60 years old in good health and CMV-seropositive.

The gene calls are TRBV20-1 and TRBJ2-3, with 7 nucleotides matching TRBD1. The germline gives CDR1 DFQATT, CDR2 SNEGSKA (reference sequence). The CDR3 has 11 amino acids. Trimming at V came to 6 bases and at J to 6 bases, leaving 3 bases not matched to a gene. The CDR3, as DNA: TGCAGTGCGGAACAGGGGGATACGCAGTATTTT. As protein: CSAEQGDTQYF.

The genes are TRBV30 and TRBJ1-1, with 7 bases identical to TRBD1. J lost 6 bases, V lost 2 bases, and 9 bases had no gene match. Germline CDR1 is GTSNPN and CDR2 is SVGIG (reference sequence). The length of the CDR3 is 14 residues. The CDR3 DNA reads TGTGCCTGGAGTAACTTACAGGGGCGTGCTGAAGCTTTCTTT. It specifies CAWSNLQGRAEAFF.

This chain connects TRBV7-9 to TRBJ1-1, with 9 bases lining up with TRBD1. CDR1 SEHNR and CDR2 FQNEAQ come from the germline V gene (reference sequence). CDR3 length equals 14 residues. Trimming removed 1 base from V and 3 bases from J; junction bases left unmatched: 0. CDR3 residues: CASSLGDRDTEAFF. As DNA, the CDR3 is TGTGCCAGCAGCTTAGGGGACAGGGACACTGAAGCTTTCTTT.

The chain combines TRBV6-8 with TRBJ2-7, with D tentatively TRBD2 (6 bases). The germline V and J ends were trimmed by 7 bases and 4 bases, with 11 bases remaining between them. The CDR3 has 12 residues. CDR1 and CDR2 (germline): MNHGY, SAAAGT. This chain's CDR3 is CASNTSGYEQYV. The DNA for the CDR3 is TGTGCCAGCAATACAAGCGGGTACGAGCAGTACGTC.

About this clone: The identical CDR3 is also encoded by other nucleotide sequences in the sample. The chain uses TRBV7-2 and TRBJ1-2, with unresolved D. Trimming took 1 base from V and 4 from J, leaving 7 bases between them. The CDR3 runs 13 residues. Germline-derived CDR1 and CDR2 are SGHTA and FQGNSA. The CDR3 spells CASSLGGLYGYTF. DNA of the CDR3: TGTGCCAGCAGCTTAGGCGGACTCTATGGCTACACCTTC.

The genes are TRBV5-1 and TRBJ2-5; 13 bases match TRBD2. V lost 4 bases and J lost 0; bases outside the gene matches: 3. Germline values: CDR1 SGHRS, CDR2 YFSETQ. The CDR3 covers 16 residues. The CDR3 bases are TGCGCCAGCAGCCGGGGACTAGCGGGGAACCAAGAGACCCAGTACTTC. It codes for CASSRGLAGNQETQYF. Full variable domain (rest looked up from reference TRBV5-1 and TRBJ2-5): KAGVTQTPRYLIKTRGQQVTLSCSPISGHRSVSWYQQTPGQGLQFLFEYFSETQRNKGNFPGRFSGRQFSNSRSEMNVSTLELGDSALYLCASSRGLAGNQETQYFGPGTRLLVL.

This sequence joins TRBV6-5 and TRBJ1-2, with TRBD1 matching over 7 bases. With 2 bases clipped from V and 3 bases from J, the junction kept 3 bases outside the gene matches. Looked up from germline, CDR1 is MNHEY and CDR2 is SVGAGI. The CDR3 consists of 14 residues. CDR3 DNA: TGTGCCAGCAGTTACAGGGGGCTGCACTATGGCTACACCTTC. This translates into CASSYRGLHYGYTF.

The chain recombines TRBV5-4 with TRBJ2-4, with D perhaps TRBD1 (5 bases). V lost 4 bases and J 8 bases, leaving 13 bases between the germline ends. Per the germline V gene, CDR1 is SGHNT and CDR2 is YYREEE (reference sequence). The CDR3 has 13 amino acids. The CDR3 sequence: CASSRTEGDIQYF. CDR3 DNA sequence: TGTGCCAGCAGCCGAACAGAAGGGGACATTCAGTACTTC. Using reference TRBV5-4 and TRBJ2-4 for the parts outside the CDR3, the full variable domain is ETGVTQSPTHLIKTRGQQVTLRCSSQSGHNTVSWYQQALGQGPQFIFQYYREEENGRGNFPPRFSGLQFPNYSSELNVNALELDDSALYLCASSRTEGDIQYFGAGTRLSVL.

The chain joins TRBV7-2 to TRBJ1-2; a possible D gene is TRBD1 (5 bases). CDR1 is SGHTA and CDR2 is FQGNSA in the germline V gene. The germline V and J ends were trimmed by 1 base and 4 bases, with 7 bases remaining between them. This CDR3 comprises 13 residues. The DNA of the CDR3 is TGTGCCAGCAGCTTAGTCGACAGCTATGGCTACACCTTC. Protein: CASSLVDSYGYTF.

The chain joins TRBV29-1 to TRBJ1-4; D ambiguous. CDR3 length: 12 amino acids. Germline lookup yields CDR1 SQVTM and CDR2 ANQGSEA. Between the trimmed V and J ends, which lost 6 bases and 4 bases, there was a span of 9 bases. The CDR3 here is CSVATLNEKLFF. The CDR3 DNA is TGCAGCGTGGCGACACTTAATGAAAAACTGTTTTTT.

This chain uses TRBV2 with TRBJ2-1, with D maybe TRBD1 (5 bases). This CDR3 contains 13 residues. The V end was cut by 7 bases, the J end by 3 bases, with 10 bases between. Germline V gives CDR1 SNHLY, CDR2 FYNNEI. The CDR3 DNA sequence: TGTGCCAGCATGGGGCCGGGCTACAATGAGCAGTTCTTC. This codes for CASMGPGYNEQFF.

This chain connects TRBV18 to TRBJ1-3, with D possibly being TRBD1 (5 bases). Germline CDR1 is KGHSH and CDR2 is LQKENI. V lost 3 bases and J 7 bases, leaving 10 bases between the germline ends. The CDR3 covers 13 residues. CDR3 DNA sequence: TGTGCCAGCTCACCCCAGGGATCGAACACCATATATTTT. Translation gives CASSPQGSNTIYF.

This rearrangement joins TRBV20-1 to TRBJ2-1, with D tentatively TRBD1 (5 bases). The germline gives CDR1 DFQATT, CDR2 SNEGSKA (reference sequence). The ends were cut back, 7 bases at V and 4 bases at J, with 8 bases in the middle. The length of the CDR3 is 11 residues. The CDR3 sequence is CSGGWYNEQFF. CDR3 sequence (DNA): TGCAGTGGGGGCTGGTACAATGAGCAGTTCTTC.

The chain uses TRBV15 and TRBJ2-4; 15 nucleotides match TRBD2. There are 19 residues in the CDR3. V gave up 3 bases and J gave up 0 bases; unmatched junction bases: 6. Germline CDR1 reads LNHNV; CDR2 reads YYDKDF (reference sequence). CDR3 nucleotides: TGTGCCACCAGCAGTATAGGGACTAGCGGGAGGTCAGCCAAAAACATTCAGTACTTC. Translating it yields CATSSIGTSGRSAKNIQYF.

The V call is TRBV2, the J call TRBJ1-1; D is undetermined. V was shortened by 2 bases and J by 4 bases, with 8 bases between the two germline ends. This CDR3 has 13 residues. The germline V gene has CDR1 SNHLY and CDR2 FYNNEI. The CDR3 is CASSESGGTEAFF. Written as DNA, the CDR3 is TGTGCCAGCAGTGAATCGGGTGGCACTGAAGCTTTCTTT.

The chain is built from TRBV2 and TRBJ1-4, with 9 bases identical to TRBD1. This CDR3 is built from 13 residues. V lost 8 bases to trimming and J lost 8 bases; unmatched junction nucleotides: 6. Germline V lookup: CDR1 SNHLY, CDR2 FYNNEI. The CDR3 DNA is TGTGCCAGCGGGGGGACAGGGAGGGAAAAACTGTTTTTT. This translates into CASGGTGREKLFF.

The chain combines TRBV4-2 with TRBJ1-1; tentatively, D is TRBD1 (5 bases). The length of the CDR3 is 13 residues. Germline V lookup: CDR1 LGHNA, CDR2 YNFKEQ. Trimming cost V 1 base and J 5 bases, with 8 bases left between them. The CDR3 is CASSQAGRTEAFF. The CDR3 DNA follows: TGTGCCAGCAGCCAAGCAGGGAGGACTGAAGCTTTCTTT.

The chain combines TRBV11-2 with TRBJ1-3; D unclear. The germline V gene has CDR1 SGHAT and CDR2 FQNNGV. The CDR3 covers 16 residues. The germline V and J ends were trimmed by 5 bases and 0 bases, with 14 bases remaining between them. This chain's CDR3 is CASSPRVTNSGNTIYF. The CDR3 DNA reads TGTGCCAGCAGCCCCCGGGTGACTAACTCTGGAAACACCATATATTTT.

This chain joins TRBV7-9 and TRBJ2-7; the D gene is possibly TRBD2 (6 bases). V gave up 6 bases and J gave up 2 bases, with 11 bases separating them. CDR3 length equals 13 residues. CDR1 is SEHNR, CDR2 FQNEAQ, per germline (reference sequence). The CDR3 loop reads CASSYGTAYEQYF. The CDR3 DNA follows: TGTGCCAGCAGTTACGGGACTGCCTACGAGCAGTACTTC.

V gene TRBV14 combines with J gene TRBJ2-1; D gene ambiguous. Trimming removed 2 bases from V and 11 bases from J, with 10 bases in between. From germline, CDR1 is SGHDN and CDR2 FVKESK. The CDR3 length is 12 residues. CDR3 bases: TGTGCCAGCAGCCAATCAAGCGCCCAGCAGTTCTTC. It codes for CASSQSSAQQFF.

The genes are TRBV7-9 and TRBJ1-2, with 9 bases matching TRBD1. The CDR3 is 14 amino acids. Germline trimming cut 5 bases from V and 2 bases from J; bases unmatched to any gene: 3. From germline, CDR1 is SEHNR and CDR2 FQNEAQ (reference sequence). As DNA, the CDR3 is TGTGCCAGCAGCCGGGACAGGGCGAACTATGGCTACACCTTC. This sequence encodes CASSRDRANYGYTF.

The gene calls are TRBV9 and TRBJ1-1, with unresolved D. This CDR3 has 17 amino acids. V lost 4 bases and J lost 1, with 20 bases in between. Germline V gives CDR1 SGDLS, CDR2 YYNGEE. The CDR3 DNA is TGTGCCAGCAGCCCCAGGAAGATGATGGCCGGGAACACTGAAGCTTTCTTT. It yields the protein CASSPRKMMAGNTEAFF.

CDR3 protein: CASRSSGQPEEQFF. In nucleotides, the CDR3 is TGTGCCAGCAGGAGCTCGGGACAGCCGGAGGAGCAGTTCTTC. The J gene is TRBJ2-1, the V gene TRBV6-5; 7 positions match TRBD1. Germline CDR1 is MNHEY and CDR2 is SVGAGI. Trimming cost V 6 bases and J 10 bases; bases outside gene matches: 12. The CDR3 is made up of 14 amino acids.

The V call is TRBV29-1, the J call TRBJ2-3, with 8 nucleotides matching TRBD2. Trimming at V came to 5 bases and at J to 3 bases, leaving 13 bases not matched to a gene. The germline CDR1 and CDR2 sequences are SQVTM and ANQGSEA. This CDR3 has 16 amino acids. The chain's CDR3 is CSVPSSGTSRTDTQYF. The DNA of the CDR3 is TGCAGCGTTCCCTCGTCCGGGACTAGTAGGACAGATACGCAGTATTTT.